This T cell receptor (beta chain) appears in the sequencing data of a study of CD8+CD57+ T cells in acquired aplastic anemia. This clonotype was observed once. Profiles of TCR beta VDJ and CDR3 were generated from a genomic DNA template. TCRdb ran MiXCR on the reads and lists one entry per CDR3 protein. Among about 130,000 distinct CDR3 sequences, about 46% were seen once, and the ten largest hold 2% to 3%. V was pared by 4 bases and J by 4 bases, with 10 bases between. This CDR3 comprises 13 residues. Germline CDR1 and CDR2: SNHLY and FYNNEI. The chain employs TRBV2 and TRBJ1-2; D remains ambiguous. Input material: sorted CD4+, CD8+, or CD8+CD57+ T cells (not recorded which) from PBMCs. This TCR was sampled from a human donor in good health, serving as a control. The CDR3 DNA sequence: TGTGCCAGCAGTGTTTGGACGAGCTATGGCTACACCTTC. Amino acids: CASSVWTSYGYTF. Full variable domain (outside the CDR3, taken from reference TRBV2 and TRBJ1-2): EPEVTQTPSHQVTQMGQEVILRCVPISNHLYFYWYRQILGQKVEFLVSFYNNEISEKSEIFDDQFSVERPDGSNFTLKIRSTKLEDSAMYFCASSVWTSYGYTFGSGTRLTVV.